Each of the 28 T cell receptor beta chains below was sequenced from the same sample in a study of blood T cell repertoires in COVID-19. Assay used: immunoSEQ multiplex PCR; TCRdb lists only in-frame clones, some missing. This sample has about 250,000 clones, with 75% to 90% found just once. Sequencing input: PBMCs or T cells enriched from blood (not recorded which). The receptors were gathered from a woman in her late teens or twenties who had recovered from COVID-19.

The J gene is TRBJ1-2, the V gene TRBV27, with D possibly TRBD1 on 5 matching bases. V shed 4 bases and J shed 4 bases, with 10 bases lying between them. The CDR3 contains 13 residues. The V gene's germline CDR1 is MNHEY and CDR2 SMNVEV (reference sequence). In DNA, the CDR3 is TGTGCCAGCAGTTCAGGGTTGGGCTATGGCTACACCTTC. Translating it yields CASSSGLGYGYTF.

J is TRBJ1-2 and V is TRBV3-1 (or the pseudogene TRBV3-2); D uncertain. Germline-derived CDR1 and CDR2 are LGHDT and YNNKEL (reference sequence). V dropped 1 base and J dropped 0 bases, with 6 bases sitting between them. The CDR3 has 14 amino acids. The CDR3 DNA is TGTGCCAGCAGCCAAGTTCCGGCTAACTATGGCTACACCTTC. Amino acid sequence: CASSQVPANYGYTF.

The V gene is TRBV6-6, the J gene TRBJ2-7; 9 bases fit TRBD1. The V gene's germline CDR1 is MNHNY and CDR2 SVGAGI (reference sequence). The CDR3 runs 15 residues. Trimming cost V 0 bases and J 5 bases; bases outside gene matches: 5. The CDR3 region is CASSYSRDRDNEQYF. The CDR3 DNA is TGTGCCAGCAGTTACTCGAGGGACAGGGATAACGAGCAGTACTTC.

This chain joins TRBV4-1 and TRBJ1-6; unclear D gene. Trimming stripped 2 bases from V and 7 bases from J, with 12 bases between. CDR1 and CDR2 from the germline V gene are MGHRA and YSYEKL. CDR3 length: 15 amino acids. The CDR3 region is CASSQTLNENSPLHF. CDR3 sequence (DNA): TGCGCCAGCAGCCAAACCTTGAATGAGAATTCACCCCTCCACTTT.

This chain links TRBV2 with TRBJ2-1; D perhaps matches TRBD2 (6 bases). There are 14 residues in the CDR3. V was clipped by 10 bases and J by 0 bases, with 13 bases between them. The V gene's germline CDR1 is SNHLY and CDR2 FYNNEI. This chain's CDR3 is CAIIRGSSYNEQFF. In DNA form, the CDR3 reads TGTGCCATTATACGGGGGAGCTCCTACAATGAGCAGTTCTTC.

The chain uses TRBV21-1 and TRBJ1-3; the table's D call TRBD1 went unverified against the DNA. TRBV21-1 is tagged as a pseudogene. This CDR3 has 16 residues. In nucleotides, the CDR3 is TGTGCCAGCCTCGTTAACAGGTTCCGCTCTGGAAACACCATATATTTT. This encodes CASLVNRFRSGNTIYF.

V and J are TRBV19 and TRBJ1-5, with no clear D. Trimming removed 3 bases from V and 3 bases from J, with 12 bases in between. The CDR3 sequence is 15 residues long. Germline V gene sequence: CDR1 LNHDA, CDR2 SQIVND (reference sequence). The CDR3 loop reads CASSIPGLNNQPQHF. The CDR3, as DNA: TGTGCCAGTAGTATCCCCGGACTGAACAATCAGCCCCAGCATTTT.

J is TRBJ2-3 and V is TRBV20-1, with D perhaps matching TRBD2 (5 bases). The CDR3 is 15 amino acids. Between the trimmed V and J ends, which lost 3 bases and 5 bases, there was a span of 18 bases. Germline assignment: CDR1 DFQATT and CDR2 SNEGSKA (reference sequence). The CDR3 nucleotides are TGCAGTGCTAGTATACCTACGGGGTCGAAAGATACGCAGTATTTT. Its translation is CSASIPTGSKDTQYF.

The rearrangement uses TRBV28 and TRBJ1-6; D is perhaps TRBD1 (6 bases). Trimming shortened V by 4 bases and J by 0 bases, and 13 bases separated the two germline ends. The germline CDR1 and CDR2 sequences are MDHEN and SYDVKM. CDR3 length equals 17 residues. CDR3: CASSSGTTSSYNSPLHF. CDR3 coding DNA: TGTGCCAGCAGTTCCGGGACAACAAGCTCCTATAATTCACCCCTCCACTTT.

DNA for the CDR3: TGTGCCAGCAGTTTGGTGCTTGGCCCCTACAATGAGCAGTTCTTC. As protein: CASSLVLGPYNEQFF. The chain has TRBV27 and TRBJ2-1; the D is unclear. The V and J ends lost 3 bases and 2 bases respectively, with 11 bases between them. The CDR3 consists of 15 residues. Germline values: CDR1 MNHEY, CDR2 SMNVEV (reference sequence).

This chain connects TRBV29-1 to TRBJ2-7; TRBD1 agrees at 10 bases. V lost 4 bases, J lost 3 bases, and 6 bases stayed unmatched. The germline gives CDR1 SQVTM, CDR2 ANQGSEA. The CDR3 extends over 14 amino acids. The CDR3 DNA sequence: TGCAGCGTTGGCGGTTGGGACAGGGGCTACGAGCAGTACTTC. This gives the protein CSVGGWDRGYEQYF.

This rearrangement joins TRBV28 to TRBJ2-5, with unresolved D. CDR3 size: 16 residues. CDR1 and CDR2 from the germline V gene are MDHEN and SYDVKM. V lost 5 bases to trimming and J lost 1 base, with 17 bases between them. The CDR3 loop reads CASSPRYGPGQETQYF. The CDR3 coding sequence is TGTGCCAGCAGTCCCCGTTATGGGCCAGGCCAAGAGACCCAGTACTTC.

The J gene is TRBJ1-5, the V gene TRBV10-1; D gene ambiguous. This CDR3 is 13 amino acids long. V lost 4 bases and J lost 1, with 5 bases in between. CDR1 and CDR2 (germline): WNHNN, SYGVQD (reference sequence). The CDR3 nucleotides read TGCGCCAGCAGTGCGGGGAGCAATCAGCCCCAGCATTTT. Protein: CASSAGSNQPQHF.

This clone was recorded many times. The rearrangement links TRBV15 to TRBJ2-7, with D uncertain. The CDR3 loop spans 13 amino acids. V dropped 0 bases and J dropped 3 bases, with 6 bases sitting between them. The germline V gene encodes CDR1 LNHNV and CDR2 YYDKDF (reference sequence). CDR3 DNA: TGTGCCACCAGCAGAGAACAGTACTACGAGCAGTACTTC. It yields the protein CATSREQYYEQYF.

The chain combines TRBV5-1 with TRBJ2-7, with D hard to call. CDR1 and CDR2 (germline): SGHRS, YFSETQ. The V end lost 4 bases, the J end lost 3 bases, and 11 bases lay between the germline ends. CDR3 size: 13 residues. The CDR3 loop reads CASSVRVNYEQYF. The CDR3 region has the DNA TGCGCCAGCAGCGTCCGGGTCAACTACGAGCAGTACTTC.

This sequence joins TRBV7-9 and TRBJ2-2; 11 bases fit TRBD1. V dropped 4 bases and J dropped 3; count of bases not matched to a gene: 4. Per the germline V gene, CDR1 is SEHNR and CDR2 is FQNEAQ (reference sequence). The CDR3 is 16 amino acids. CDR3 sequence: CASSSPGQGDTGELFF. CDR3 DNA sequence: TGTGCCAGCAGCTCCCCGGGACAGGGGGACACCGGGGAGCTGTTTTTT. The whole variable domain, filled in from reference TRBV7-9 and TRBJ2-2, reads DTGVSQNPRHKITKRGQNVTFRCDPISEHNRLYWYRQTLGQGPEFLTYFQNEAQLEKSRLLSDRFSAERPKGSFSTLEIQRTEQGDSAMYLCASSSPGQGDTGELFFGEGSRLTVL.

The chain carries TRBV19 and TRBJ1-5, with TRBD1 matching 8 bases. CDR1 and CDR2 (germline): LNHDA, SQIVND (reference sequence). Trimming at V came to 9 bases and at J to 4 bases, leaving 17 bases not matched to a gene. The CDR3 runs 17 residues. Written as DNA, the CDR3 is TGTGCCAGAAGGGGGCAGGGGGCTTCACCTAGTAATCAGCCCCAGCATTTT. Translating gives CARRGQGASPSNQPQHF. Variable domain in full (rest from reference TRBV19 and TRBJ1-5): DGGITQSPKYLFRKEGQNVTLSCEQNLNHDAMYWYRQDPGQGLRLIYYSQIVNDFQKGDIAEGYSVSREKKESFPLTVTSAQKNPTAFYLCARRGQGASPSNQPQHFGDGTRLSIL.

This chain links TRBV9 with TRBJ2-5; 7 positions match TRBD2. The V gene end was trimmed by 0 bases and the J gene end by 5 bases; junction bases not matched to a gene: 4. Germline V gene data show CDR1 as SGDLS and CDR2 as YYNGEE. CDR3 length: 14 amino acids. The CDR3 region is CASSVEDSGETQYF. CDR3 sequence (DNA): TGTGCCAGCAGCGTAGAGGATAGCGGGGAGACCCAGTACTTC.

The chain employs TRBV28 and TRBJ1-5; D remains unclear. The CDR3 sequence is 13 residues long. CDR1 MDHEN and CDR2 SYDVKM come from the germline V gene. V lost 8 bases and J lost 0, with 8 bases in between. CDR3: CASEVSSNQPQHF. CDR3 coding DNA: TGTGCCAGCGAGGTTAGTAGCAATCAGCCCCAGCATTTT.

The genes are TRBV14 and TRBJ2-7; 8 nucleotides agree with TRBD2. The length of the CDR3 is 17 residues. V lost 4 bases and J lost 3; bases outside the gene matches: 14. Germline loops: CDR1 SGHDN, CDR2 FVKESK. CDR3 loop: CASSRKVLAGFDYEQYF. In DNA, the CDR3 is TGTGCCAGCAGCCGGAAGGTGCTAGCGGGTTTTGACTACGAGCAGTACTTC.

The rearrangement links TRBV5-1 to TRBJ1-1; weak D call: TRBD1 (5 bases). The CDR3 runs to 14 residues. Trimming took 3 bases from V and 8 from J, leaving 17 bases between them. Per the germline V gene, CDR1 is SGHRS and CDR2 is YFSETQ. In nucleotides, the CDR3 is TGCGCCAGCAGCTCCCTCCCGGAACAGGCCGAAGCTTTCTTT. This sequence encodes CASSSLPEQAEAFF.

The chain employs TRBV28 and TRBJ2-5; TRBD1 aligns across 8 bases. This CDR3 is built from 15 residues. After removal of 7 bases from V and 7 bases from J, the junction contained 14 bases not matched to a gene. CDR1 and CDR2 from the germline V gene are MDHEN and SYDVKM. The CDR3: CASTTPRPGGLTQYF. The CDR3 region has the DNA TGTGCCAGCACTACACCGCGGCCAGGGGGCCTGACCCAGTACTTC.

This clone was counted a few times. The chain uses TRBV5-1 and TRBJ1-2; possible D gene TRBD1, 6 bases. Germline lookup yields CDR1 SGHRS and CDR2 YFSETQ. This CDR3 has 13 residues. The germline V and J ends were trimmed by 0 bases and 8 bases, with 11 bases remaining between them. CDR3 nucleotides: TGCGCCAGCAGCTTGGACAGGGAAGTAGGCTACACCTTC. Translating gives CASSLDREVGYTF.

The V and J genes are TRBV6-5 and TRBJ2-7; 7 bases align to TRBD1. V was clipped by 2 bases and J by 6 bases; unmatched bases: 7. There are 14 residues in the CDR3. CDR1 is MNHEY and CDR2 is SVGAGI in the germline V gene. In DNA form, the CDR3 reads TGTGCCAGCAGTTACACAGGGGCTGGTGGCGAGCAGTACTTC. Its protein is CASSYTGAGGEQYF.

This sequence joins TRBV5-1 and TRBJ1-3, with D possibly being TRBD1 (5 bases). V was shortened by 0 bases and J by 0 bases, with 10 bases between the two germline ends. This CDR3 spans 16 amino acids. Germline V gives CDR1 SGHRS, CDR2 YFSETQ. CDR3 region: CASSLAGGSSGNTIYF. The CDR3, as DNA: TGCGCCAGCAGCTTGGCGGGGGGGAGCTCTGGAAACACCATATATTTT.

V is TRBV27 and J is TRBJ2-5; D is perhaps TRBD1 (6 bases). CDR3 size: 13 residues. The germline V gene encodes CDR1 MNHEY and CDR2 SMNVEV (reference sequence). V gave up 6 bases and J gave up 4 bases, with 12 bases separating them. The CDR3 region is CASSPDSGETQYF. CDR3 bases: TGTGCCAGCAGCCCGGACAGTGGAGAGACCCAGTACTTC.

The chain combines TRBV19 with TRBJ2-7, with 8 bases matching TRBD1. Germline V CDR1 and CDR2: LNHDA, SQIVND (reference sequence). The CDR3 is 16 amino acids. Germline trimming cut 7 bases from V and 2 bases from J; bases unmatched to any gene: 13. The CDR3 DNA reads TGTGCCAGTACCGGTCCCGGGACAGGAGGCACCTACGAGCAGTACTTC. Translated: CASTGPGTGGTYEQYF.

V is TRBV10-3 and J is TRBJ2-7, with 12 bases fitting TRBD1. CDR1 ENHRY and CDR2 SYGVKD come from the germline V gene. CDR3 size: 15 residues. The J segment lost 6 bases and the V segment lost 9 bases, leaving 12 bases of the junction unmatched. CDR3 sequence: CAMARTGQGASEQYF. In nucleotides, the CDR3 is TGTGCCATGGCCCGAACGGGACAGGGGGCCTCCGAGCAGTACTTC.